Shown below are 16 T cell receptor beta chains from a single sample sequenced in a study of a mutant IDH1 vaccine in newly diagnosed glioma. Generated by immunoSEQ multiplex PCR, the TCRdb table keeps only in-frame clones and is missing some. This table holds fewer than 100,000 clones, about 91% found once. Their antigens are not known. Time point here: week 5, during vaccination. Alongside topical imiquimod, each dose of vaccine comprised 300 ug of mutant IDH1 20-mer peptide. The source was PBMCs, collected from a glioma patient whose treatment included an IDH1 peptide vaccine. These receptors all stem from a woman aged 45-59 years with glioma.

This clone appeared once. The chain combines TRBV10-2 with TRBJ1-1; no clear D. The CDR3 sequence is 14 residues long. V was clipped by 3 bases and J by 1 base, with 9 bases between them. Germline values: CDR1 WSHSY, CDR2 SAAADI. The chain's CDR3 is CASSEWQWNTEAFF. The DNA for the CDR3 is TGCGCCAGCAGTGAATGGCAGTGGAACACTGAAGCTTTCTTT.

The rearrangement uses TRBV7-6 and TRBJ1-5; D ambiguous. The CDR3 has 14 amino acids. V lost 1 base and J 3 bases, leaving 7 bases between the germline ends. Germline V gives CDR1 SGHVS, CDR2 FNYEAQ. CDR3 sequence: CASSLDGNNQPQHF. The CDR3 DNA is TGTGCCAGCAGCTTAGACGGGAACAATCAGCCCCAGCATTTT.

The rearrangement joins TRBV19 to TRBJ2-5; 15 bases agree with TRBD2. V lost 5 bases, J lost 1 base, and 14 bases stayed unmatched. This CDR3 contains 20 residues. CDR1 is LNHDA and CDR2 is SQIVND in the germline V gene (reference sequence). CDR3 DNA: TGTGCCAGTAGTCGACGTCTCATCAGGACTAGCGGGAGGGTCCAAGAGACCCAGTACTTC. This sequence encodes CASSRRLIRTSGRVQETQYF.

The chain employs TRBV7-1 and TRBJ2-7, with D maybe TRBD1 (5 bases). TRBV7-1 counts as an open reading frame of uncertain function. Trimming took 3 bases from V and 3 from J, leaving 6 bases between them. This CDR3 region has 12 residues. The chain's CDR3 is CASSSQGYEQYF. CDR3 bases: TGTGCCAGCAGCTCCCAGGGCTACGAGCAGTACTTC.

The rearrangement links TRBV4-1 to TRBJ2-1, with 7 bases identical to TRBD2. Germline V gene data show CDR1 as MGHRA and CDR2 as YSYEKL. This CDR3 comprises 14 residues. V trimming: 4 bases; J trimming: 6 bases; junction bases outside the gene matches: 6. The CDR3 bases are TGCGCCAGCAGCCCGCCGGGGGGATTCAATGAGCAGTTCTTC. Translated, it gives CASSPPGGFNEQFF.

V is TRBV18 and J is TRBJ2-1; 10 bases fit TRBD2. Germline-derived CDR1 and CDR2 are KGHSH and LQKENI. The V segment lost 8 bases and the J segment 4 bases; nucleotides outside the gene matches: 8. The CDR3 loop spans 15 amino acids. The CDR3 loop is CASASGTSVYNEQFF. The CDR3 bases are TGTGCCAGCGCCTCCGGGACTAGCGTGTACAATGAGCAGTTCTTC.

The chain has TRBV28 and TRBJ1-1, with D tentatively TRBD1 (5 bases). Germline V gene data show CDR1 as MDHEN and CDR2 as SYDVKM. Trimming left V 6 bases short and J 8 bases short, with 10 bases between. This CDR3 has 11 residues. As DNA, the CDR3 is TGTGCCAGCAGCCCCTGGGGCGAAGCTTTCTTT. Its translation is CASSPWGEAFF.

The rearrangement uses TRBV11-2 and TRBJ2-7; TRBD1 matches at 10 bases. CDR1 and CDR2 (germline): SGHAT, FQNNGV. The CDR3 is made up of 16 amino acids. J lost 6 bases, V lost 1 base, and 9 bases had no gene match. CDR3 in DNA: TGTGCCAGCAGCTTAGGTAGGGGGACAGGGGTGAGCGAGCAGTACTTC. Its translation: CASSLGRGTGVSEQYF.

The rearrangement uses TRBV2 and TRBJ1-5; weak D call: TRBD1 (6 bases). CDR1 and CDR2 from the germline V gene are SNHLY and FYNNEI. The V end lost 4 bases, the J end lost 4 bases, and 11 bases lay between the germline ends. The length of the CDR3 is 14 residues. DNA for the CDR3: TGTGCCAGCAGTGTACAGGGAGGGAATCAGCCCCAGCATTTT. Protein: CASSVQGGNQPQHF. Complete variable domain (other parts from reference TRBV2 and TRBJ1-5): EPEVTQTPSHQVTQMGQEVILRCVPISNHLYFYWYRQILGQKVEFLVSFYNNEISEKSEIFDDQFSVERPDGSNFTLKIRSTKLEDSAMYFCASSVQGGNQPQHFGDGTRLSIL.

This chain joins TRBV28 and TRBJ2-1, with TRBD1 matching 11 bases. The CDR3 extends over 14 amino acids. The V gene's germline CDR1 is MDHEN and CDR2 SYDVKM. V lost 6 bases, J lost 6 bases, and 4 bases stayed unmatched. The CDR3 nucleotides are TGTGCCAGCAGCTGGGGGACAGGGGGCAATGAGCAGTTCTTC. It is translated as CASSWGTGGNEQFF.

The chain couples TRBV7-2 to TRBJ1-4; D gene unclear. CDR3 length: 15 residues. The germline V and J ends were trimmed by 5 bases and 0 bases, with 10 bases remaining between them. CDR1 is SGHTA and CDR2 is FQGNSA in the germline V gene. CDR3 DNA: TGTGCCAGCAGCCCCCGTTGGGCAACTAATGAAAAACTGTTTTTT. Translating it yields CASSPRWATNEKLFF. Combining the CDR3 with reference TRBV7-2 and TRBJ1-4 gives the whole variable domain GAGVSQSPSNKVTEKGKDVELRCDPISGHTALYWYRQSLGQGLEFLIYFQGNSAPDKSGLPSDRFSAERTGGSVSTLTIQRTQQEDSAVYLCASSPRWATNEKLFFGSGTQLSVL.

The chain has TRBV28 and TRBJ2-1; TRBD2 matches at 12 bases. This CDR3 is built from 14 residues. The germline V gene has CDR1 MDHEN and CDR2 SYDVKM. V shed 9 bases and J 4 bases; nucleotides not matched to a gene: 4. In nucleotides, the CDR3 is TGTGCCAGTTACGGACTAGCGGGATACAATGAGCAGTTCTTC. Protein product: CASYGLAGYNEQFF. The full variable domain, with the rest looked up from reference TRBV28 and TRBJ2-1, is DVKVTQSSRYLVKRTGEKVFLECVQDMDHENMFWYRQDPGLGLRLIYFSYDVKMKEKGDIPEGYSVSREKKERFSLILESASTNQTSMYLCASYGLAGYNEQFFGPGTRLTVL.

The gene calls are TRBV28 and TRBJ2-2; TRBD1 might be the D (6 bases). The CDR3 spans 12 residues. Trimming stripped 10 bases from V and 1 base from J, with 7 bases between. The germline CDR1 and CDR2 sequences are MDHEN and SYDVKM. For the CDR3, the DNA is TGTGCCAAGACAGGGAACACCGGGGAGCTGTTTTTT. This codes for CAKTGNTGELFF.

V usage is TRBV6-1 and J usage is TRBJ2-7; D gene uncertain. The CDR3 is 14 residues long. The germline V and J ends were trimmed by 6 bases and 2 bases, with 14 bases remaining between them. CDR1 and CDR2 (germline): MNHNS, SASEGT. This CDR3 is CASSPPVHTYEQYF. CDR3 nucleotides: TGTGCCAGCAGCCCACCTGTCCATACCTACGAGCAGTACTTC.

The J gene is TRBJ1-5, the V gene TRBV28; D is uncertain. V was trimmed by 5 bases and J by 1 base, leaving 9 bases between them. The CDR3 runs to 14 residues. Germline V gene lookup returns CDR1 MDHEN and CDR2 SYDVKM. CDR3 nucleotide sequence: TGTGCCAGCAGTAGATTAGAGAGCAATCAGCCCCAGCATTTT. It codes for CASSRLESNQPQHF.

V usage is TRBV29-1 and J usage is TRBJ2-2; D unresolved. CDR3 length: 12 residues. CDR1 is SQVTM, CDR2 ANQGSEA, per germline. Trimming took 2 bases from V and 4 from J, leaving 5 bases between them. DNA of the CDR3: TGCAGCGTTGAACCTCCCACCGGGGAGCTGTTTTTT. Encoded protein: CSVEPPTGELFF.